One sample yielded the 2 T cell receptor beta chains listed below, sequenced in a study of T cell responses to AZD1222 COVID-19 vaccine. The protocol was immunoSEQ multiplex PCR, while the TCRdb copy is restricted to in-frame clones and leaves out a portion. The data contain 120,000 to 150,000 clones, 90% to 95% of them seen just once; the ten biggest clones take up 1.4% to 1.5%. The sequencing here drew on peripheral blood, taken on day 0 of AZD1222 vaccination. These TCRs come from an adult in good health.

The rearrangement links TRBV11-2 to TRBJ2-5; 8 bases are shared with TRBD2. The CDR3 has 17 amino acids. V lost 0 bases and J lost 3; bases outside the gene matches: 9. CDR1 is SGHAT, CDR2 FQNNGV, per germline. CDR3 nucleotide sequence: TGTGCCAGCAGCTTAGATGAGGTTAGCGGGACGGAAGAGACCCAGTACTTC. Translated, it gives CASSLDEVSGTEETQYF.

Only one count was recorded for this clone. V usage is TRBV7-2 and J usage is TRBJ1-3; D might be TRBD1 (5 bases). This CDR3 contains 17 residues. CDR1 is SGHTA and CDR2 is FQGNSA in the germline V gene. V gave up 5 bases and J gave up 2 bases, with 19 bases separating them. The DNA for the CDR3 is TGTGCCAGCAGCACGGGACCGCAGGGTGTTACTGGAAACACCATATATTTT. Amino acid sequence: CASSTGPQGVTGNTIYF. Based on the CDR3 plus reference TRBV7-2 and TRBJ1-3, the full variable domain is GAGVSQSPSNKVTEKGKDVELRCDPISGHTALYWYRQSLGQGLEFLIYFQGNSAPDKSGLPSDRFSAERTGGSVSTLTIQRTQQEDSAVYLCASSTGPQGVTGNTIYFGEGSWLTVV.